The 16 T cell receptor beta chains presented below share a single source sample, sequenced in a study of T cells in Graves' hyperthyroidism and ophthalmopathy (dated by TCRdb to the late 2010s). The library came from multiplex PCR. Instrument used: Illumina HiSeq 2000. Amplification of TCR beta CDR3 regions was carried out from RNA transcripts. The first round of RT-PCR for the TCR CDR3 was performed with the HTBI primer set and the Qiagen OneStep RT-PCR kit. TCRdb trimmed the raw reads at Q25, called clones with MiXCR and kept productive beta chains. Entries that share a CDR3 protein sequence are merged under the most common genes and DNA. The sample data list some 300,000 distinct CDR3 sequences, and around a fifth of these were observed just once. Together, the top ten hold under 40% of the sample. Sequenced sample: blood. These receptors originate from a man in his fifties with Graves' ophthalmopathy.

Comment on this clonotype: The junction shows a germline mismatch at one end, possibly a read error. V is TRBV4-1 and J is TRBJ2-7; 13 bases map to TRBD2. In germline, CDR1 is MGHRA, CDR2 YSYEKL. This CDR3 contains 15 residues. The CDR3 coding sequence is TGCACCAGCAGCCACGGGACTAGCGGGATCTACGAGCAGTACTTC. Amino acid sequence: CTSSHGTSGIYEQYF.

There are many counts of this clonotype. J is TRBJ2-7 and V is TRBV28, with 7 bases identical to TRBD1. The CDR3 is made up of 15 amino acids. Germline trimming cut 7 bases from V and 3 bases from J; bases unmatched to any gene: 12. From germline, CDR1 is MDHEN and CDR2 SYDVKM. DNA of the CDR3: TGTGCCAGCACCCCTCCGACAGGGTCGGTCTACGAGCAGTACTTC. Translating gives CASTPPTGSVYEQYF. The full variable domain, completed using reference TRBV28 and TRBJ2-7, is DVKVTQSSRYLVKRTGEKVFLECVQDMDHENMFWYRQDPGLGLRLIYFSYDVKMKEKGDIPEGYSVSREKKERFSLILESASTNQTSMYLCASTPPTGSVYEQYFGPGTRLTVT.

This clonotype was counted ten times or more. The J gene is TRBJ1-5, the V gene TRBV28; 8 positions match TRBD1. With V trimmed by 6 bases and J by 2 bases, 9 bases remained unmatched. CDR1 is MDHEN, CDR2 SYDVKM, per germline. This CDR3 contains 16 residues. CDR3 amino acids: CASRPYSGGGNQPQHF. CDR3 nucleotides: TGTGCCAGCAGGCCCTACTCAGGGGGCGGCAATCAGCCCCAGCATTTT.

This clonotype has a handful of counts. The chain has TRBV5-8 and TRBJ2-2, with TRBD2 matching over 9 bases. V gave up 8 bases and J gave up 4 bases; unmatched junction bases: 6. Germline V lookup: CDR1 SGHTS, CDR2 YDEGEE. The CDR3 loop spans 14 amino acids. The CDR3: CASTAGGTTGELFF. CDR3 in DNA: TGTGCCAGTACAGCGGGAGGTACCACCGGGGAGCTGTTTTTT.

This clonotype turned up a few times. This chain uses TRBV2 with TRBJ2-1, with D tentatively TRBD2 (6 bases). This CDR3 spans 14 amino acids. V dropped 7 bases and J dropped 8 bases, with 18 bases sitting between them. Germline CDR1 is SNHLY and CDR2 is FYNNEI. The CDR3 DNA reads as TGTGCCAGCAAGGTACTTCGGGGGATAGATGAGCAGTTCTTC. The encoded protein is CASKVLRGIDEQFF. The variable domain in full, completed from reference TRBV2 and TRBJ2-1, reads EPEVTQTPSHQVTQMGQEVILRCVPISNHLYFYWYRQILGQKVEFLVSFYNNEISEKSEIFDDQFSVERPDGSNFTLKIRSTKLEDSAMYFCASKVLRGIDEQFFGPGTRLTVL.

This clonotype was counted only a few times. The rearrangement joins TRBV20-1 to TRBJ1-6; 7 bases match TRBD1. V shed 8 bases and J 5 bases; nucleotides not matched to a gene: 12. Germline CDR1 is DFQATT and CDR2 is SNEGSKA (reference sequence). The CDR3 has 15 amino acids. As DNA, the CDR3 is TGCAGTCCTCAAGAAAAGACAGGGCATAATTCACCCCTCCACTTT. Residues: CSPQEKTGHNSPLHF.

This chain connects TRBV10-1 to TRBJ1-5, with D perhaps TRBD1 (6 bases). This CDR3 has 13 residues. The ends were cut back, 5 bases at V and 5 bases at J, with 10 bases in the middle. Germline V gives CDR1 WNHNN, CDR2 SYGVQD (reference sequence). The CDR3: CASSRTVDQPQHF. The CDR3, as DNA: TGCGCCAGCAGTCGGACAGTGGATCAGCCCCAGCATTTT.

This clonotype occurred a few times. This chain connects TRBV19 to TRBJ1-2; 9 nucleotides agree with TRBD1. CDR3 length: 16 residues. Germline V gives CDR1 LNHDA, CDR2 SQIVND (reference sequence). The junction had 10 bases not matched to a gene; V was cut back by 4 bases and J by 4 bases. The DNA of the CDR3 is TGTGCCAGTAGTACCACTCGGACAGGGGCGACCTATGGCTACACCTTC. It codes for CASSTTRTGATYGYTF.

This clonotype was counted many times. The CDR3 protein is CSARDRLGQAQPQHF. The CDR3, as DNA: TGCAGTGCTAGAGATCGTTTGGGGCAAGCTCAGCCCCAGCATTTT. The genes are TRBV20-1 and TRBJ1-5; tentatively, D is TRBD1 (5 bases). CDR1 and CDR2 from the germline V gene are DFQATT and SNEGSKA (reference sequence). CDR3 length: 15 amino acids. V was pared by 0 bases and J by 6 bases, with 15 bases between.

This clonotype appeared a few times. The rearrangement links TRBV19 to TRBJ1-1; D unresolved. Trimming took 3 bases from V and 1 from J, leaving 6 bases between them. From germline, CDR1 is LNHDA and CDR2 SQIVND (reference sequence). This CDR3 spans 13 amino acids. CDR3 amino acids: CASSMWGNTEAFF. The CDR3 bases are TGTGCCAGTAGTATGTGGGGGAACACTGAAGCTTTCTTT.

This clonotype has a handful of counts. The gene calls are TRBV28 and TRBJ2-7; 9 bases match TRBD1. The CDR3 has 16 amino acids. With 6 bases clipped from V and 6 bases from J, the junction kept 15 bases outside the gene matches. Germline CDR1 reads MDHEN; CDR2 reads SYDVKM. DNA for the CDR3: TGTGCCAGCAGCCAAGAGCCGGGACAGGGAACTTCCGAGCAGTACTTC. The encoded protein is CASSQEPGQGTSEQYF.

This clonotype has a handful of counts. The chain links TRBV6-1 to TRBJ2-5, with TRBD1 matching over 7 bases. CDR3 length: 13 residues. Germline loops: CDR1 MNHNS, CDR2 SASEGT. V dropped 5 bases and J dropped 7; count of bases not matched to a gene: 7. The CDR3 nucleotides are TGTGCCAGCAGTTCCACAGGGGTCTCGACCCAGTACTTC. Translated: CASSSTGVSTQYF.

This clonotype occurred many times. The chain has TRBV30 and TRBJ1-1; 7 nucleotides line up with TRBD1. J lost 7 bases, V lost 7 bases, and 9 bases had no gene match. The CDR3 has 12 amino acids. CDR1 is GTSNPN and CDR2 is SVGIG in the germline V gene (reference sequence). The DNA for the CDR3 is TGTGCCTTACCGGGACAGAGACTTGAAGCTTTCTTT. It specifies CALPGQRLEAFF.

This clonotype was picked up many times. This sequence joins TRBV5-8 and TRBJ1-5; a possible D gene is TRBD1 (5 bases). Trimming stripped 4 bases from V and 9 bases from J, with 14 bases between. Germline loops: CDR1 SGHTS, CDR2 YDEGEE. This CDR3 has 13 amino acids. CDR3 DNA: TGTGCCAGCAGCCCCCCGGGGGTTCCGCCCCAGCATTTT. Amino acid sequence: CASSPPGVPPQHF.

Only a few counts were recorded for this clonotype. The chain carries TRBV10-3 and TRBJ2-1; D perhaps matches TRBD1 (6 bases). Germline V gene data show CDR1 as ENHRY and CDR2 as SYGVKD. CDR3 length: 13 amino acids. Between the trimmed V and J ends, which lost 2 bases and 5 bases, there was a span of 7 bases. The CDR3 protein is CAISERGNNEQFF. Here the CDR3 DNA reads TGTGCCATCAGTGAGAGGGGGAACAATGAGCAGTTCTTC.

This clonotype appeared many times. The J gene is TRBJ2-1, the V gene TRBV28; a possible D gene is TRBD2 (6 bases). Trimming pared 3 bases from V and 7 bases from J, leaving 13 bases between. The CDR3 runs to 14 residues. CDR1 and CDR2 from the germline V gene are MDHEN and SYDVKM. The DNA for the CDR3 is TGTGCCAGCAGTTTCACTAGCCGGCGGAATGAGCAGTTCTTC. Its protein is CASSFTSRRNEQFF.